The 20 T cell receptor beta chains below come from one sample, sequenced in a study of CD8 T cells in ankylosing spondylitis. MiXCR, applied by TCRdb to the 5' RACE reads, yields one record per CDR3 protein. The table lists a few hundred thousand distinct CDR3 sequences, 15% to 20% of them singletons, with over 1% in the top ten. Findings of the study overall: Among TCR beta sequences, a motif of roughly 8 highly homologous variants appeared characteristic of ankylosing spondylitis blood.

No cognate antigen is known for these TCRs. The sample taken for sequencing was blood, either unsorted or a sorted T cell fraction (not recorded which). These receptors all stem from a male donor with ankylosing spondylitis.

The V gene is TRBV12-3 or TRBV12-4, the J gene TRBJ2-5, with a possible D match to TRBD1 (5 bases). This CDR3 spans 16 amino acids. V was clipped by 1 base and J by 3 bases, with 15 bases between them. The CDR3 coding sequence is TGTGCCAGCAGTTTAGTGGTAGGGGTGAGTGAAGAGACCCAGTACTTC. The encoded protein is CASSLVVGVSEETQYF.

The genes are TRBV5-1 and TRBJ1-2, with D uncertain. V shed 0 bases and J shed 6 bases, with 18 bases lying between them. This CDR3 has 16 residues. The V gene's germline CDR1 is SGHRS and CDR2 YFSETQ. The CDR3 DNA reads TGCGCCAGCAGCTTGGGTGGAAACGGGCAACGACATGGCTACACCTTC. Amino acid sequence: CASSLGGNGQRHGYTF.

This clonotype occurred many times. This rearrangement joins TRBV28 to TRBJ2-1; 8 nucleotides match TRBD2. Germline lookup yields CDR1 MDHEN and CDR2 SYDVKM. The CDR3 extends over 14 amino acids. V lost 2 bases to trimming and J lost 5 bases; unmatched junction nucleotides: 2. CDR3 nucleotides: TGTGCCAGCAGTTTAACTAGCGGTAACAATGAGCAGTTCTTC. Translation: CASSLTSGNNEQFF. The full variable domain, its missing parts supplied by reference TRBV28 and TRBJ2-1, is DVKVTQSSRYLVKRTGEKVFLECVQDMDHENMFWYRQDPGLGLRLIYFSYDVKMKEKGDIPEGYSVSREKKERFSLILESASTNQTSMYLCASSLTSGNNEQFFGPGTRLTVL.

This clonotype was found a few times. V usage is TRBV4-3 and J usage is TRBJ2-5; 12 bases align to TRBD2. The CDR3 consists of 16 residues. J was trimmed by 4 bases and V by 1 base; bases with no gene match: 4. Germline CDR1 is LGHNA and CDR2 is YSLEER. The CDR3 protein is CASSQGRGLAGETQYF. Here the CDR3 DNA reads TGCGCCAGCAGCCAAGGAAGGGGACTAGCGGGAGAGACCCAGTACTTC.

This clonotype was seen only a few times. The gene calls are TRBV6-1 and TRBJ1-4, with 7 positions matching TRBD1. This CDR3 spans 14 amino acids. V lost 5 bases and J lost 4; bases outside the gene matches: 4. Germline loops: CDR1 MNHNS, CDR2 SASEGT. The CDR3 here is CASSKGQINEKLFF. The CDR3 DNA reads as TGTGCCAGCAGTAAGGGACAGATTAATGAAAAACTGTTTTTT.

This clonotype has a count of ten or more. The rearrangement joins TRBV4-3 to TRBJ2-3; 12 nucleotides agree with TRBD1. CDR3 size: 16 residues. J lost 6 bases, V lost 2 bases, and 6 bases had no gene match. Germline V gene sequence: CDR1 LGHNA, CDR2 YSLEER. In DNA, the CDR3 is TGCGCCAGCAGCCAAAGGGACAGGGGGCGGTCGGATACGCAGTATTTT. Encoded protein: CASSQRDRGRSDTQYF.

This rearrangement joins TRBV15 to TRBJ1-1; perhaps TRBD1 as D (5 bases). V lost 5 bases, J lost 4 bases, and 17 bases lay in between. CDR1 is LNHNV, CDR2 YYDKDF, per germline (reference sequence). CDR3 length: 15 residues. CDR3 residues: CATSAHGAWGTEAFF. The CDR3 DNA sequence: TGTGCCACCAGCGCACACGGGGCCTGGGGCACTGAAGCTTTCTTT. Drawing the rest from reference TRBV15 and TRBJ1-1, the complete variable domain is DAMVIQNPRYQVTQFGKPVTLSCSQTLNHNVMYWYQQKSSQAPKLLFHYYDKDFNNEADTPDNFQSRRPNTSFCFLDIRSPGLGDTAMYLCATSAHGAWGTEAFFGQGTRLTVV.

This clonotype was seen ten or more times. The chain is built from TRBV7-8 and TRBJ2-2; 7 bases map to TRBD1. The CDR3 is made up of 13 amino acids. Germline trimming cut 7 bases from V and 5 bases from J; bases unmatched to any gene: 4. CDR1 is SGHVS, CDR2 FQNEAQ, per germline. As DNA, the CDR3 is TGTGCCAGCAACGACAGGGAGACCGGGGAGCTGTTTTTT. This translates into CASNDRETGELFF.

CDR3 sequence reads: CASSVTGGWNTEAFF. The DNA for the CDR3 is TGTGCCAGCAGCGTGACAGGGGGATGGAACACTGAAGCTTTCTTT. The chain couples TRBV9 to TRBJ1-1, with 9 bases that match TRBD1. V shed 2 bases, J shed 1 base, and the junction held 3 bases outside the gene matches. Germline V gene sequence: CDR1 SGDLS, CDR2 YYNGEE. The CDR3 consists of 15 residues. Full variable domain (outside the CDR3, taken from reference TRBV9 and TRBJ1-1): DSGVTQTPKHLITATGQRVTLRCSPRSGDLSVYWYQQSLDQGLQFLIQYYNGEERAKGNILERFSAQQFPDLHSELNLSSLELGDSALYFCASSVTGGWNTEAFFGQGTRLTVV.

In its sample, this clonotype was seen a few times. The chain links TRBV7-8 to TRBJ2-3; 13 bases align to TRBD2. The junction had 7 bases not matched to a gene; V was cut back by 5 bases and J by 2 bases. Germline CDR1 reads SGHVS; CDR2 reads FQNEAQ. This CDR3 region has 17 residues. CDR3: CASSPRTSGGPTDTQYF. The CDR3 DNA follows: TGTGCCAGCAGCCCCCGGACTAGCGGGGGACCCACAGATACGCAGTATTTT.

J is TRBJ2-7 and V is TRBV5-1; 10 positions agree with TRBD2. V was pared by 4 bases and J by 4 bases, with 8 bases of the junction left unmatched. The CDR3 loop spans 15 amino acids. Germline values: CDR1 SGHRS, CDR2 YFSETQ. CDR3 sequence: CASSTASGRQYEQYF. Written as DNA, the CDR3 is TGCGCCAGCAGCACCGCTAGCGGGAGACAATACGAGCAGTACTTC.

The DNA of the CDR3 is TGTGCCAGCTCACCACCGAGGGGCAAACAAGAGACCCAGTACTTC. It specifies CASSPPRGKQETQYF. The rearrangement joins TRBV18 to TRBJ2-5; D is possibly TRBD1 or TRBD2 (5 bases each). V lost 0 bases and J lost 2, with 10 bases in between. Germline V CDR1 and CDR2: KGHSH, LQKENI. There are 15 residues in the CDR3.

Many counts were recorded for this clonotype. The rearrangement joins TRBV12-3 or TRBV12-4 to TRBJ2-5; 9 nucleotides agree with TRBD1. V lost 6 bases to trimming and J lost 2 bases; unmatched junction nucleotides: 7. This CDR3 region has 15 residues. CDR3: CASSIGTGTQETQYF. The CDR3 DNA follows: TGTGCCAGCAGCATCGGGACAGGGACACAAGAGACCCAGTACTTC.

The chain couples TRBV2 to TRBJ2-1; D is possibly TRBD2 (5 bases). Germline V gives CDR1 SNHLY, CDR2 FYNNEI. The CDR3 sequence is 16 residues long. V was cut by 1 base and J by 2 bases, with 12 bases left in between. The CDR3 DNA follows: TGTGCCAGCAGTGAAGGTTCTAGCAGAACCTACAATGAGCAGTTCTTC. It encodes CASSEGSSRTYNEQFF.

The CDR3 coding sequence is TGTGCCAGCAGCCCAACGCGGGCAGGTCGTAACACTGAAGCTTTCTTT. Its translation is CASSPTRAGRNTEAFF. The V and J genes are TRBV7-9 and TRBJ1-1; no definite D call. Germline V gene lookup returns CDR1 SEHNR and CDR2 FQNEAQ (reference sequence). The CDR3 totals 16 residues. V was trimmed by 5 bases and J by 2 bases, leaving 18 bases between them.

This clonotype has only a few counts. The rearrangement uses TRBV6-2 or TRBV6-3 and TRBJ2-1, with 11 bases identical to TRBD2. Germline V lookup: CDR1 MNHEY, CDR2 SVGEGT. CDR3 length: 16 residues. V shed 6 bases, J shed 8 bases, and the junction held 12 bases outside the gene matches. The DNA for the CDR3 is TGTGCCAGCAGGAACCAACTAGCGGGAGAGATGTATGAGCAGTTCTTC. Amino acids: CASRNQLAGEMYEQFF.

This clonotype appeared many times. At one boundary the junction diverges from the germline segment, which might be a read error. The chain is built from TRBV5-1 and TRBJ2-7; 9 bases are shared with TRBD1. This CDR3 has 13 amino acids. Germline values: CDR1 SGHRS, CDR2 YFSETQ. The CDR3 sequence is CASSAGQGYEQYF. The CDR3 DNA reads as TGTGCCAGCAGCGCGGGACAGGGCTACGAGCAGTACTTC.

This clonotype showed up just once. The chain joins TRBV5-1 to TRBJ2-1, with 10 positions matching TRBD2. The CDR3 runs 16 residues. The germline V gene has CDR1 SGHRS and CDR2 YFSETQ. J lost 12 bases, V lost 3 bases, and 15 bases had no gene match. The CDR3 DNA reads as TGCGCCAGCAGCTCCCGCCCTAGCGGGAGTTCTGATGTGCAGTTCTTC. Amino acids: CASSSRPSGSSDVQFF.

This clonotype was counted only a few times. This sequence joins TRBV25-1 and TRBJ1-2; D unresolved. The CDR3 contains 12 residues. The germline V gene encodes CDR1 MGHDK and CDR2 SYGVNS. With 2 bases removed from V and 4 bases from J, the gap between germline ends came to 5 bases. The CDR3 DNA follows: TGTGCCAGCAGTGAACGAGGCTATGGCTACACCTTC. Its protein product is CASSERGYGYTF.

V is TRBV20-1 and J is TRBJ2-7; D remains unclear. The CDR3 covers 17 residues. Germline values: CDR1 DFQATT, CDR2 SNEGSKA (reference sequence). V gave up 2 bases and J gave up 0 bases, with 20 bases separating them. CDR3 sequence (DNA): TGCAGTGCTAGAAAACCCACCGCGGCAAGATACTCCTACGAGCAGTACTTC. Its protein product is CSARKPTAARYSYEQYF.